The TCR beta chain described here comes from a study of blood T cell repertoires in COVID-19. The overall study: Sites in the United States, Italy and Spain provided acute and convalescent COVID-19 samples. PBMCs, B-cell-depleted T cells, or T cells provided the cDNA or gDNA that made up the material.

This CDR3 comprises 12 residues. V was pared by 6 bases and J by 7 bases, with 5 bases of the junction left unmatched. Germline CDR1 MNHEY, CDR2 SVGAGI. In the original analysis: From reference gene primer amplification, estimates of nucleated cell counts were derived. TCRdb keeps only in-frame clones here, not all; method: immunoSEQ multiplex PCR. The V and J calls and clone size were taken over from that table, and D and trimming were inferred from the DNA. This sample carries about 150,000 clones, 75% to 80% of them seen once, and the ten largest clones take 1.5% to 2%. Sequencing was performed on peripheral blood. The sequence derives from a man at least 80 years old with acute or convalescent COVID-19. The gene calls are TRBV6-5 and TRBJ1-1; the match to TRBD1 covers 7 bases. CDR3 DNA: TGTGCCAGCAGCCGACAGGGCATTGAAGCTTTCTTT. Translating gives CASSRQGIEAFF.